This TCR beta chain is drawn from a study of T cell changes during pregnancy in multiple sclerosis. Trimming pared 2 bases from V and 6 bases from J, leaving 14 bases between. Germline values: CDR1 SGHRS, CDR2 YFSETQ. The CDR3 consists of 14 residues. Assay used: immunoSEQ multiplex PCR; TCRdb lists only in-frame clones, some missing. The sample holds about 92,000 clones, 80% to 95% seen once. The input for sequencing was peripheral blood, taken in the first trimester of pregnancy. The V and J genes are TRBV5-1 and TRBJ1-2; D remains ambiguous. This sequence was found in a female donor with multiple sclerosis, enrolled in a pregnancy study. The CDR3 DNA reads as TGCGCCAGCAGCTTAGCGGACGGATTTGATGGCTACACCTTC. Encoded protein: CASSLADGFDGYTF.